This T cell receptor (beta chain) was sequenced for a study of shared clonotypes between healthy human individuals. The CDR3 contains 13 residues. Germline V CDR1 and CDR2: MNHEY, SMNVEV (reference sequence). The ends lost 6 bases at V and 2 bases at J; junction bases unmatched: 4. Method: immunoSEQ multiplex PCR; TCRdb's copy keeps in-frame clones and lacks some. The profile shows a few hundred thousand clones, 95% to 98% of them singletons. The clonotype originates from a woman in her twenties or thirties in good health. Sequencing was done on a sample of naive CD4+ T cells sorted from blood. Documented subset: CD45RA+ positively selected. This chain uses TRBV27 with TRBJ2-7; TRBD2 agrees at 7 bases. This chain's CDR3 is CASSRGGAYEQYF. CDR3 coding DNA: TGTGCCAGCAGCCGTGGGGGGGCCTACGAGCAGTACTTC.